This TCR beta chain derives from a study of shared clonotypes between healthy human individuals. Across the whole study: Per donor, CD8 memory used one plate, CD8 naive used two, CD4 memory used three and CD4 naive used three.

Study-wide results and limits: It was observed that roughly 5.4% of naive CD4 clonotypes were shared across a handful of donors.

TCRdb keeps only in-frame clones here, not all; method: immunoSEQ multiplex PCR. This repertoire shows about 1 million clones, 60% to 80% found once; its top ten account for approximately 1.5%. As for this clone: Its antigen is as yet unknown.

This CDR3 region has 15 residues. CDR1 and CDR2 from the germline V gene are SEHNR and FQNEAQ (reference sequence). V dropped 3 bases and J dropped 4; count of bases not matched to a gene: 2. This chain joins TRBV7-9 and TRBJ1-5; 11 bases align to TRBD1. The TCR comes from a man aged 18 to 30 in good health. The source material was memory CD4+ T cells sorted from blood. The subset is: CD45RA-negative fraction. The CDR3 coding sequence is TGTGCCAGCAGCTTGGGACAGGGGGATAATCAGCCCCAGCATTTT. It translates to CASSLGQGDNQPQHF.